This T cell receptor beta chain was sequenced during a study of OX40 agonist ivuxolimab in advanced cancers. Study context: Mean age about 60 years, range about 20 to 79; approximately 83% male. Broader study findings: Nonresponders, in some cases, also had low normalized T-cell clonal expansion.

The CDR3 is made up of 14 amino acids. The V end lost 5 bases, the J end lost 6 bases, and 16 bases lay between the germline ends. Germline CDR1 is SGHTA and CDR2 is FQGNSA. TCRdb keeps only in-frame clones here, not all; method: immunoSEQ multiplex PCR. The sample lists about 56,000 clones, 83% seen once, with over 3% in the top ten. Remarks on this clone: Its antigen remains unknown.

Peripheral blood came from all dose cohorts at three timepoints. Sequenced material: CD4+ or CD8+ T cells sorted from blood, taken in a trial of the OX40 agonist ivuxolimab. The clonotype comes from an adult with an advanced solid tumor such as melanoma, head and neck, liver or kidney cancer. The chain combines TRBV7-2 with TRBJ1-1; D is perhaps TRBD1 (5 bases). Here the CDR3 reads CASSAPAGRAEAFF. The CDR3 DNA is TGTGCCAGCAGCGCACCAGCAGGGAGAGCTGAAGCTTTCTTT. The full variable domain, its missing parts supplied by reference TRBV7-2 and TRBJ1-1, is GAGVSQSPSNKVTEKGKDVELRCDPISGHTALYWYRQSLGQGLEFLIYFQGNSAPDKSGLPSDRFSAERTGGSVSTLTIQRTQQEDSAVYLCASSAPAGRAEAFFGQGTRLTVV.